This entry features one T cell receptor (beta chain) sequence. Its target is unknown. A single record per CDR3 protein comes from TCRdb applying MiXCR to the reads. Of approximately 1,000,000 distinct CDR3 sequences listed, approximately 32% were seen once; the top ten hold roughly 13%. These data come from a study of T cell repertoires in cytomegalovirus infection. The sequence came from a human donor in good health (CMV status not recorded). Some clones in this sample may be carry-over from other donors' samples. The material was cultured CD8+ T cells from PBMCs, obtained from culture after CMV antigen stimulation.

In nucleotides, the CDR3 is TGTGCCAGCAGTTTATACAGGTCTCTGAATTCACCCCTCCACTTT. Translated: CASSLYRSLNSPLHF. The genes are TRBV27 and TRBJ1-6; D may be TRBD1 (5 bases). The CDR3 is 15 amino acids. The V and J ends lost 1 base and 7 bases respectively, with 11 bases between them. The V gene's germline CDR1 is MNHEY and CDR2 SMNVEV (reference sequence).